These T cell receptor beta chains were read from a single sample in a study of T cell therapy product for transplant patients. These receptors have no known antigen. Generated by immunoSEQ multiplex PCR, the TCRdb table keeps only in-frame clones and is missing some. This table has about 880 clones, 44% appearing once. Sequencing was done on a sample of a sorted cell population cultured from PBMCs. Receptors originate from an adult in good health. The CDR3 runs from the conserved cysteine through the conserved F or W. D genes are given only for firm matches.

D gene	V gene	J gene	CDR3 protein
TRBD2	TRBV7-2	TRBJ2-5	CASSLGGGPQETQYF
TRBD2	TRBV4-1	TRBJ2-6	CASSPGSGEYSGANVLTF
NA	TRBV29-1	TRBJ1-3	CSVEGDTGNTIYF
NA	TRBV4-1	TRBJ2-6	CASSQDRGISGANVLTF
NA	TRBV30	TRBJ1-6	CAWRSQPNSPLHF
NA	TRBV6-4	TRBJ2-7	CARRKGRLAYEQYF
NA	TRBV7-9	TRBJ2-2	CASSLVLPNTGELFF
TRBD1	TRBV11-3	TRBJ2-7	CASSSGQGEGSEQYF
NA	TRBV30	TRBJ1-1	CAWSDTGTEAFF
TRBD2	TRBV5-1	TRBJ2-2	CASSSPGLAGGELFF
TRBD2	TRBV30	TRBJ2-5	CAWSSGGETQYF
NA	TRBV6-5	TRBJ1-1	CAITTTETPNTEAFF
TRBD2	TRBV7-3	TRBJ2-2	CASSPGLARTGELFF
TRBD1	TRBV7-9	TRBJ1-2	CASSHPTGVYGYTF
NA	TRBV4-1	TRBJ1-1	CASSQESRNTEAFF
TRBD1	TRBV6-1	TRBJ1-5	CASRPPGQLNQPQHF
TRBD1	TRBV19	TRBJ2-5	CASSPAGTGGETQYF
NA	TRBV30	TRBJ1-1	CAWSGRAEAFF
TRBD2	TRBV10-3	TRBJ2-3	CAISEGWGSGLDTQYF
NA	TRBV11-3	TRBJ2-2	CASSFNWELFF
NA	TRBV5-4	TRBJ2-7	CASSFSLTGLGEQYF
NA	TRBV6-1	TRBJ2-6	CASSGGSRGFSGANVLTF
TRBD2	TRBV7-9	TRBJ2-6	CASTRGSGGGTSGANVLTF
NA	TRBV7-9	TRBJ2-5	CASSLVTGETQYF
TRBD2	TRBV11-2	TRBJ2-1	CASSQGLAYNEQFF
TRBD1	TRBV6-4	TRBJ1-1	CASSQEGQGGREAFF
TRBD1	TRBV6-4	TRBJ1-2	CASSPQTGAGRYGYTF
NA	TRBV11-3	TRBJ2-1	CASSFHGGTDLDEQFF
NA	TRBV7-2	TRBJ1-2	CASSPPAGTNYGYTF
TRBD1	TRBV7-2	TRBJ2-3	CASSLVTGGTDTQYF
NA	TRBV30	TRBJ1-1	CAWTGHMNTEAFF
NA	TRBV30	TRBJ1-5	CAWSQATAFNQPQHF
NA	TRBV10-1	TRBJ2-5	CASSSGHQPETQYF
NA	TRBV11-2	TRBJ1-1	CASSLIGGGTEAFF
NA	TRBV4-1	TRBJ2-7	CASSQEKGTYEQYF
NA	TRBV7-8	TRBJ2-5	CASSTRETQYF
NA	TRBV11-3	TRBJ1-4	CASSWAGARGEKLFF
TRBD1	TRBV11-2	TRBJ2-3	CASSFGQASTDTQYF
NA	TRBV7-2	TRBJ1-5	CASSLEVGRTDQPQHF
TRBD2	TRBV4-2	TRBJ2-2	CASSQALVLAGGPRTGELFF
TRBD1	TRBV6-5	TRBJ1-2	CASSYVTGTAYGYTF
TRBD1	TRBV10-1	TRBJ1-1	CASTPGQTPEAFF
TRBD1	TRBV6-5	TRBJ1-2	CASSPKTGTVAGYTF
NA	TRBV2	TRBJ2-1	CASTFSGGEQFF
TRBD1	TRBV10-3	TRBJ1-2	CASSYQTGTAYGYTF
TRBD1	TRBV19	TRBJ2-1	CASTGTGYGNEQFF
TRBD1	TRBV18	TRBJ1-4	CASSPRDRDEKLFF
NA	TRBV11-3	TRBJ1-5	CASSLGQAPNQPQHF
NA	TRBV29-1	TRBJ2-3	CSVDEPGTLYTQYF
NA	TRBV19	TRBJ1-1	CASSILNTEAFF